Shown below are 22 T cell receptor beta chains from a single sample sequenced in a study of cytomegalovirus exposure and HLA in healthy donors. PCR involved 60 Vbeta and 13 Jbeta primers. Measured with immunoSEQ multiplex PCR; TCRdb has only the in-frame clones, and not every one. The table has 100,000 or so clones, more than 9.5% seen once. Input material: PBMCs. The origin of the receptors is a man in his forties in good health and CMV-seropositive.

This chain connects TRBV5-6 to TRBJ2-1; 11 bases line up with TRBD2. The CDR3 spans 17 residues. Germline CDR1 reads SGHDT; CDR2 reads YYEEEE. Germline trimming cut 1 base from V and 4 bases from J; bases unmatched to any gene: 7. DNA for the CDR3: TGTGCCAGCAGCTTGTCGACACTAGCGGGAGTTTACAATGAGCAGTTCTTC. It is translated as CASSLSTLAGVYNEQFF.

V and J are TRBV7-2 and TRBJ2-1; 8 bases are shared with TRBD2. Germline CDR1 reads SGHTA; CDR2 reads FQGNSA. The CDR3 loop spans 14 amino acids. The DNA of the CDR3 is TGTGCAGTTCAGGCGGGGGGCCTCTACAATGAGCAGTTCTTC. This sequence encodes CAVQAGGLYNEQFF.

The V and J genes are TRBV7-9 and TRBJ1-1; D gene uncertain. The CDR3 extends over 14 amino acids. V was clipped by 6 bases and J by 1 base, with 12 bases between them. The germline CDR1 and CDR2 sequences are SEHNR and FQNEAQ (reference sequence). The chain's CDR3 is CASSLMAKNTEAFF. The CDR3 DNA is TGTGCCAGCAGTCTCATGGCAAAGAACACTGAAGCTTTCTTT.

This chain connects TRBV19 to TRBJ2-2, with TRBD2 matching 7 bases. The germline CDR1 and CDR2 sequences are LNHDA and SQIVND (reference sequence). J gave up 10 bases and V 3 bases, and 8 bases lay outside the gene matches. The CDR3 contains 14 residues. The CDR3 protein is CASSIEAGEEELFF. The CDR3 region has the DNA TGTGCCAGTAGTATTGAGGCGGGAGAGGAGGAGCTGTTTTTT.

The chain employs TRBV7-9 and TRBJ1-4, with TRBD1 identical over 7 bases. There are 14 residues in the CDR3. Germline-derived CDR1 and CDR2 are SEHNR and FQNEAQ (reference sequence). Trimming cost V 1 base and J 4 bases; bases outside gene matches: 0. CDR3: CASSLGQGNEKLFF. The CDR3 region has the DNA TGTGCCAGCAGCTTAGGACAGGGTAATGAAAAACTGTTTTTT.

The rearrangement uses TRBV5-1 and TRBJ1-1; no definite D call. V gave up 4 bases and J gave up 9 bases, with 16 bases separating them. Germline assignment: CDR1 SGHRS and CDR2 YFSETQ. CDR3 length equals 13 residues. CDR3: CASSPQVQTKAFF. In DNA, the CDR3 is TGCGCCAGCAGCCCCCAAGTACAGACGAAAGCTTTCTTT. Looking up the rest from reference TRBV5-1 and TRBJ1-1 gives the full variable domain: KAGVTQTPRYLIKTRGQQVTLSCSPISGHRSVSWYQQTPGQGLQFLFEYFSETQRNKGNFPGRFSGRQFSNSRSEMNVSTLELGDSALYLCASSPQVQTKAFFGQGTRLTVV.

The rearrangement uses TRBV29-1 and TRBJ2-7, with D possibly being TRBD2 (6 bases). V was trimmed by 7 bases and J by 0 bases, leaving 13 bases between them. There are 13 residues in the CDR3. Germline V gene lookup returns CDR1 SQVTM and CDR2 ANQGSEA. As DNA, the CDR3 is TGCAGCGGCGAGTCTAGCGACTCCTACGAGCAGTACTTC. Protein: CSGESSDSYEQYF.

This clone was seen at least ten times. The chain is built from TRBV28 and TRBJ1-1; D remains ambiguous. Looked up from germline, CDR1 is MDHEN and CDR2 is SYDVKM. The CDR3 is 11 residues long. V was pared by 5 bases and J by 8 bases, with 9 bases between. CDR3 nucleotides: TGTGCCAGCAGTAGGCAGGCGGAAGCTTTCTTT. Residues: CASSRQAEAFF.

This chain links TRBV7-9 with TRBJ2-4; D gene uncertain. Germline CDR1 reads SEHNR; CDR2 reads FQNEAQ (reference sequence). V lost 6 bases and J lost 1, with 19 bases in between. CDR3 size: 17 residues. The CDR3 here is CASSPLVGRRAKNIQYF. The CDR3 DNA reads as TGTGCCAGCAGTCCCTTGGTTGGAAGGCGGGCCAAAAACATTCAGTACTTC. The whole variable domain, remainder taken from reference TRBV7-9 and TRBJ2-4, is DTGVSQNPRHKITKRGQNVTFRCDPISEHNRLYWYRQTLGQGPEFLTYFQNEAQLEKSRLLSDRFSAERPKGSFSTLEIQRTEQGDSAMYLCASSPLVGRRAKNIQYFGAGTRLSVL.

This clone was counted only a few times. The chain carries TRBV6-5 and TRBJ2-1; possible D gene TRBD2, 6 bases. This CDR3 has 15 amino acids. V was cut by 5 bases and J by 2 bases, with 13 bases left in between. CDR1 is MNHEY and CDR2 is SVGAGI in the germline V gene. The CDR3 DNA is TGTGCCAGCAGTCCAAGCGGGCAGACCTACAATGAGCAGTTCTTC. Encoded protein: CASSPSGQTYNEQFF.

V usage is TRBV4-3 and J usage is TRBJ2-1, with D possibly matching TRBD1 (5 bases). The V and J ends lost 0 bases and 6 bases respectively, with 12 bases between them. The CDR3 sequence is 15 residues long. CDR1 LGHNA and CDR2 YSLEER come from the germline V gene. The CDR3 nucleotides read TGCGCCAGCAGCCAAGATCAGGGCAGCGCCAATGAGCAGTTCTTC. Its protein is CASSQDQGSANEQFF.

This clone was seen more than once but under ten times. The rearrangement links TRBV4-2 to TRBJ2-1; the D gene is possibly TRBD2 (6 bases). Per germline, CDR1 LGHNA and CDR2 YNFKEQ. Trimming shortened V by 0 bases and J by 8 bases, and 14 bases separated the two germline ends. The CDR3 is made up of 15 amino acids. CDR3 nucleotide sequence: TGTGCCAGCAGCCAAGATCATACTAGCTTCGATGAGCAGTTCTTC. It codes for CASSQDHTSFDEQFF.

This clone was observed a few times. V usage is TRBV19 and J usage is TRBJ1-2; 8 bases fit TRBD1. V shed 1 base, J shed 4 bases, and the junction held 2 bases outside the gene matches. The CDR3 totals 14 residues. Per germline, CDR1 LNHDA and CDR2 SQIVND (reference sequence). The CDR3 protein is CASSIGGQVYGYTF. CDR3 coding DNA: TGTGCCAGTAGTATAGGGGGACAGGTCTATGGCTACACCTTC. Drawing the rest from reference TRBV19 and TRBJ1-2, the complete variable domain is DGGITQSPKYLFRKEGQNVTLSCEQNLNHDAMYWYRQDPGQGLRLIYYSQIVNDFQKGDIAEGYSVSREKKESFPLTVTSAQKNPTAFYLCASSIGGQVYGYTFGSGTRLTVV.

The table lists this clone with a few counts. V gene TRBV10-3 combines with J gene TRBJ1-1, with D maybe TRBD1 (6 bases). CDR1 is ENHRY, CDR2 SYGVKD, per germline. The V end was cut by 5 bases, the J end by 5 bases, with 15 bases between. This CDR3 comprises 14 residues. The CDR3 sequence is CAISPGGRGTEAFF. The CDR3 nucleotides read TGTGCCATCAGTCCCGGGGGGCGAGGGACTGAAGCTTTCTTT.

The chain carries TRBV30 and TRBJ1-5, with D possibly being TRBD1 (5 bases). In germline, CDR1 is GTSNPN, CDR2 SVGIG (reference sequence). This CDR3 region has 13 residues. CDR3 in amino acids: CATGDYSNQPQHF. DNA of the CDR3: TGTGCGACGGGGGATTATAGCAATCAGCCCCAGCATTTT. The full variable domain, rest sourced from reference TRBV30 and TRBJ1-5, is SQTIHQWPATLVQPVGSPLSLECTVEGTSNPNLYWYRQAAGRGLQLLFYSVGIGQISSEVPQNLSASRPQDRQFILSSKKLLLSDSGFYLCATGDYSNQPQHFGDGTRLSIL.

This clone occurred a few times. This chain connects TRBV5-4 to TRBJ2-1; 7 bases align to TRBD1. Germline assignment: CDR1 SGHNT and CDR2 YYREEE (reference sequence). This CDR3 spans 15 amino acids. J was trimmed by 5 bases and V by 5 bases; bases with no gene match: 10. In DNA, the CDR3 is TGTGCCAGCAGGAACCGGGACAGAAACAACAATGAGCAGTTCTTC. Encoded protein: CASRNRDRNNNEQFF.

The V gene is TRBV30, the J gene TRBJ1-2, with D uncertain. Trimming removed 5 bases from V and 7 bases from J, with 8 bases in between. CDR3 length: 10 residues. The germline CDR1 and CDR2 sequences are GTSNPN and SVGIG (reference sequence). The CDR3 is CAWGRGGYTF. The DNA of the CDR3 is TGTGCCTGGGGGCGGGGTGGCTACACCTTC.

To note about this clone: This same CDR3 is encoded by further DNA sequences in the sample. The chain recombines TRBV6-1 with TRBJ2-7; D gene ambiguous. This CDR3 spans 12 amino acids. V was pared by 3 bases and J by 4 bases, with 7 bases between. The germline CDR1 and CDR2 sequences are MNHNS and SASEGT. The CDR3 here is CASSEAHYEQYF. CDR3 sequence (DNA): TGTGCCAGCAGTGAGGCCCATTACGAGCAGTACTTC.

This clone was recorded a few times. The CDR3 is CASSSGLAGTYTQYF. CDR3 bases: TGTGCCAGCTCGTCCGGACTAGCGGGAACGTATACGCAGTATTTT. V usage is TRBV18 and J usage is TRBJ2-3; 12 bases match TRBD2. The CDR3 is 15 residues long. V lost 6 bases, J lost 7 bases, and 8 bases stayed unmatched. Germline V CDR1 and CDR2: KGHSH, LQKENI.

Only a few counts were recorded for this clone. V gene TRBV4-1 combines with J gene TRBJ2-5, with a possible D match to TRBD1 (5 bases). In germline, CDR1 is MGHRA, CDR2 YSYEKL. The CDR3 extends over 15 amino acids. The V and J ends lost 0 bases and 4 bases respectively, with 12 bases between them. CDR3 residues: CASSQDPRAGETQYF. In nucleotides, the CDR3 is TGCGCCAGCAGCCAAGACCCCAGGGCCGGAGAGACCCAGTACTTC.

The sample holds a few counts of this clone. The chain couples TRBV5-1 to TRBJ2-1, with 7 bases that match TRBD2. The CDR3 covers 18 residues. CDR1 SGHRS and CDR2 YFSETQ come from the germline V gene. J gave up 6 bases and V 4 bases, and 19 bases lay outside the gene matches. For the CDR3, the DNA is TGCGCCAGCAGCCAACTAGAAAGTCTAGCGGCCCCTCCCAATGAGCAGTTCTTC. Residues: CASSQLESLAAPPNEQFF.

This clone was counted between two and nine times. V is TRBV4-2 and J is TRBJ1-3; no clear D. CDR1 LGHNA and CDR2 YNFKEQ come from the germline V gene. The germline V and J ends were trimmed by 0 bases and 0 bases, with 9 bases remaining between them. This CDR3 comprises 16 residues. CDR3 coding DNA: TGTGCCAGCAGCCAAGAAAGAGTCGGCTCTGGAAACACCATATATTTT. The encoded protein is CASSQERVGSGNTIYF.